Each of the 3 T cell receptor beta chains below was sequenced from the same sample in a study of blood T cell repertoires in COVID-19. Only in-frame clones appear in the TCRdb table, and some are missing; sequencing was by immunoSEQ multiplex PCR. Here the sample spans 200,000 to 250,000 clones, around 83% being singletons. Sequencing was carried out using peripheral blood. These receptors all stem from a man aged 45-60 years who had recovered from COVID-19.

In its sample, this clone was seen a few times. CDR3 nucleotides: TGTGCCAGCAGCACTAGGACAGGGCCCTCCTACGAGCAGTACTTC. Its translation: CASSTRTGPSYEQYF. The V and J genes are TRBV9 and TRBJ2-7, with 8 bases lining up with TRBD1. The CDR3 sequence is 15 residues long. Per germline, CDR1 SGDLS and CDR2 YYNGEE. Losses at the gene ends were 4 bases for V and 0 bases for J; bases not matched to a gene: 6.

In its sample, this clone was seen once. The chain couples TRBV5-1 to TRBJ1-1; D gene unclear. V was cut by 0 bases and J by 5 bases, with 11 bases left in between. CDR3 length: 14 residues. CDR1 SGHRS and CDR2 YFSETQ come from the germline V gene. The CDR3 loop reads CASSLEWGGTEAFF. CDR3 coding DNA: TGCGCCAGCAGCTTGGAATGGGGAGGGACTGAAGCTTTCTTT.

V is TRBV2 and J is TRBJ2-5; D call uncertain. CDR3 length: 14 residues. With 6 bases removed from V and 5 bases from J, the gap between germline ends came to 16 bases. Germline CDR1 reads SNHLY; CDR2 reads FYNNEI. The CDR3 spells CASSDQLKEETQYF. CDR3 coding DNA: TGTGCCAGCAGCGATCAACTGAAGGAGGAGACCCAGTACTTC.